These 8 T cell receptor beta chains originate from one sample sequenced in a study of blood T cells in healthy people across ages. Together with a sample-barcoded 5' primer, a J-beta primer mix was included in a second PCR lasting roughly 7 to 11 cycles. Each CDR3 protein is one row after TCRdb ran MiXCR on the 5' RACE reads. In the table there are fewer than 2,000,000 distinct CDR3 sequences, 30% to 40% of which are singletons. The sample taken for sequencing was blood. The receptor source for this set is a woman aged 25 to 39 in good health.

A few counts support this clonotype. The chain joins TRBV13 to TRBJ2-3, with a possible D match to TRBD2 (6 bases). Trimming pared 5 bases from V and 4 bases from J, leaving 16 bases between. The germline CDR1 and CDR2 sequences are PRHDT and FYEKMQ (reference sequence). The CDR3 contains 15 residues. CDR3 loop: CASSETGVEADTQYF. DNA for the CDR3: TGTGCCAGCAGCGAGACGGGAGTGGAGGCAGATACGCAGTATTTT.

Only one count was recorded for this clonotype. The chain combines TRBV20-1 with TRBJ2-3; D perhaps matches TRBD1 (5 bases). The CDR3 has 15 residues. The germline V gene encodes CDR1 DFQATT and CDR2 SNEGSKA (reference sequence). The CDR3 reads CSPGWRDASTDTQYF. In DNA form, the CDR3 reads TGCAGCCCAGGGTGGAGAGACGCTAGCACAGATACGCAGTATTTT.

The chain is built from TRBV20-1 and TRBJ2-7; 10 bases are a match to TRBD2. This CDR3 spans 15 amino acids. Germline values: CDR1 DFQATT, CDR2 SNEGSKA (reference sequence). V trimming: 1 base; J trimming: 3 bases; junction bases outside the gene matches: 6. The CDR3 nucleotides read TGCAGTGCTAGAGGGCCTAGCGGGAGAAGCTACGAGCAGTACTTC. It is translated as CSARGPSGRSYEQYF.

In this sample, this clonotype turned up many times. V usage is TRBV29-1 and J usage is TRBJ2-7, with 10 bases that match TRBD1. Losses at the gene ends were 3 bases for V and 2 bases for J; bases not matched to a gene: 10. The germline CDR1 and CDR2 sequences are SQVTM and ANQGSEA. CDR3 length equals 16 residues. The CDR3 spells CSVEVAPGQGTYEQYF. DNA for the CDR3: TGCAGCGTTGAGGTTGCACCGGGACAGGGGACCTACGAGCAGTACTTC.

V is TRBV20-1 and J is TRBJ2-3; D might be TRBD1 (5 bases). The CDR3 is 12 amino acids. The germline CDR1 and CDR2 sequences are DFQATT and SNEGSKA (reference sequence). Trimming pared 6 bases from V and 2 bases from J, leaving 9 bases between. In DNA, the CDR3 is TGCAGTGCGGACACAAACACAGATACGCAGTATTTT. Translated, it gives CSADTNTDTQYF.

Worth noting for this clonotype: One junction end does not reproduce the germline sequence, and a read error may be involved. J is TRBJ1-1 and V is TRBV6-1; D is possibly TRBD1 (6 bases). CDR1 and CDR2 (germline): MNHNS, SASEGT. There are 12 residues in the CDR3. CDR3 region: CVSRAQGPEAFF. CDR3 in DNA: TGTGTCAGCAGGGCACAGGGCCCTGAAGCTTTCTTT.

Many counts were recorded for this clonotype. The CDR3 reads CASRGRIRGHTEAFF. The CDR3 DNA follows: TGTGCCAGCAGAGGACGTATTCGGGGGCACACTGAAGCTTTCTTT. The rearrangement joins TRBV27 to TRBJ1-1; D is possibly TRBD1 (6 bases). CDR3 length: 15 residues. Trimming left V 6 bases short and J 3 bases short, with 17 bases between. Germline CDR1 MNHEY, CDR2 SMNVEV (reference sequence).

This clonotype was detected only a few times. V and J are TRBV20-1 and TRBJ2-1; 7 bases agree with TRBD2. V gave up 4 bases and J gave up 2 bases; unmatched junction bases: 5. The CDR3 extends over 14 amino acids. Germline V lookup: CDR1 DFQATT, CDR2 SNEGSKA (reference sequence). The CDR3: CSAKGGSTYNEQFF. CDR3 in DNA: TGCAGTGCTAAAGGCGGGAGTACCTACAATGAGCAGTTCTTC.